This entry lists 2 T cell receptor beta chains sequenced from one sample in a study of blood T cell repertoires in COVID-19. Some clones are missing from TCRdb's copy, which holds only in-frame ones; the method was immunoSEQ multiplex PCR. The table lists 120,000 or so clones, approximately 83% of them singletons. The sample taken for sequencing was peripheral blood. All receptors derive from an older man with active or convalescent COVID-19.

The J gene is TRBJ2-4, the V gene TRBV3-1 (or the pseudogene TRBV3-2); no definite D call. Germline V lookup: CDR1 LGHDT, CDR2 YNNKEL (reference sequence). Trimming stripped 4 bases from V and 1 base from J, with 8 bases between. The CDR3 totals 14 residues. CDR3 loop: CASSPLNAKNIQYF. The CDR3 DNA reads TGTGCCAGCAGCCCCCTTAATGCCAAAAACATTCAGTACTTC.

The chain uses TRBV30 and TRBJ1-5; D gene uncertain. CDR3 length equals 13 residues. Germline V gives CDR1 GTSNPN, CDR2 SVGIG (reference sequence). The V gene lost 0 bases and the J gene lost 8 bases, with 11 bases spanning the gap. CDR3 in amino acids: CAWSVSREKPQHF. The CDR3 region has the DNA TGTGCCTGGAGTGTAAGTCGCGAGAAGCCCCAGCATTTT.